This TCR beta chain is from a study of technical replicates of blood from a few donors. V dropped 2 bases and J dropped 0 bases, with 8 bases sitting between them. This CDR3 comprises 14 residues. Germline V lookup: CDR1 MDHEN, CDR2 SYDVKM. The protocol was immunoSEQ multiplex PCR, while the TCRdb copy is restricted to in-frame clones and leaves out a portion. The data hold 75,000 to 95,000 clones, with over 75% observed a single time. The TCR comes from a human donor in good health. Sequenced material: T cells isolated from PBMCs. The chain combines TRBV28 with TRBJ2-7, with a tentative D call TRBD1 (6 bases). In nucleotides, the CDR3 is TGTGCCAGCAGTTTAACAGGGTCCTCCTACGAGCAGTACTTC. It encodes CASSLTGSSYEQYF. The full variable domain, in which reference TRBV28 and TRBJ2-7 provide the parts outside the CDR3, is DVKVTQSSRYLVKRTGEKVFLECVQDMDHENMFWYRQDPGLGLRLIYFSYDVKMKEKGDIPEGYSVSREKKERFSLILESASTNQTSMYLCASSLTGSSYEQYFGPGTRLTVT.